What follows are 24 T cell receptor beta chains derived from one specimen sequenced in a study of PD-L1 blockade in urothelial cancer. Libraries were prepared by immunoSEQ multiplex PCR; TCRdb keeps only in-frame clonotypes and omits some of them. The data hold tens of thousands of clones, with around nine tenths observed a single time. Here the sequenced sample was PBMCs, taken around atezolizumab (anti-PD-L1) treatment. These TCRs come from a middle-aged man with urothelial cancer.

Written as DNA, the CDR3 is TGTGCCAGCAGCAAACGGACTAGCGGGAGGGCCCCGGATACGCAGTATTTT. It yields the protein CASSKRTSGRAPDTQYF. The rearrangement joins TRBV14 to TRBJ2-3; 15 positions match TRBD2. The V segment lost 5 bases and the J segment 6 bases; nucleotides outside the gene matches: 9. The CDR3 has 17 residues. Germline V gene lookup returns CDR1 SGHDN and CDR2 FVKESK.

J is TRBJ2-2 and V is TRBV28; 8 nucleotides agree with TRBD1. Germline lookup yields CDR1 MDHEN and CDR2 SYDVKM. With V trimmed by 6 bases and J by 3 bases, 6 bases remained unmatched. The CDR3 length is 15 residues. For the CDR3, the DNA is TGTGCCAGCAGACAACGACAGGGGTACACCGGGGAGCTGTTTTTT. It yields the protein CASRQRQGYTGELFF.

In its sample, this clone was seen once. The chain employs TRBV19 and TRBJ1-5, with 7 bases lining up with TRBD1. The V segment lost 9 bases and the J segment 3 bases; nucleotides outside the gene matches: 11. The CDR3 consists of 15 residues. Germline V gives CDR1 LNHDA, CDR2 SQIVND (reference sequence). DNA for the CDR3: TGTGCCAGCCAACTAAAGGACAGGTCCAATCAGCCCCAGCATTTT. Its translation: CASQLKDRSNQPQHF.

V gene TRBV2 combines with J gene TRBJ1-2, with 9 positions matching TRBD1. The CDR3 has 13 amino acids. Germline trimming cut 6 bases from V and 7 bases from J; bases unmatched to any gene: 6. The germline CDR1 and CDR2 sequences are SNHLY and FYNNEI. DNA for the CDR3: TGTGCCAGCAGGGACAGGGGACTCTCTGGCTACACCTTC. Its translation is CASRDRGLSGYTF. Filled out from reference TRBV2 and TRBJ1-2, the complete variable domain reads EPEVTQTPSHQVTQMGQEVILRCVPISNHLYFYWYRQILGQKVEFLVSFYNNEISEKSEIFDDQFSVERPDGSNFTLKIRSTKLEDSAMYFCASRDRGLSGYTFGSGTRLTVV.

The V gene is TRBV5-1, the J gene TRBJ2-7; possibly TRBD2 for D (7 bases). V lost 4 bases to trimming and J lost 3 bases, with 17 bases between them. CDR1 is SGHRS, CDR2 YFSETQ, per germline. The CDR3 covers 15 residues. This CDR3 reads CASSSRLAGVYEQYF. CDR3 bases: TGCGCCAGCAGCAGCCGACTAGCAGGGGTCTACGAGCAGTACTTC.

The gene calls are TRBV7-9 and TRBJ2-3, with a possible D match to TRBD1 (6 bases). Trimming shortened V by 3 bases and J by 4 bases, and 14 bases separated the two germline ends. This CDR3 spans 15 amino acids. Germline V lookup: CDR1 SEHNR, CDR2 FQNEAQ (reference sequence). CDR3 sequence reads: CASSLSGVRPDTQYF. The CDR3 bases are TGTGCCAGCAGCTTGTCAGGGGTTCGCCCAGATACGCAGTATTTT.

J is TRBJ2-3 and V is TRBV6-1; possible D gene TRBD1, 6 bases. CDR1 is MNHNS and CDR2 is SASEGT in the germline V gene. Trimming pared 6 bases from V and 2 bases from J, leaving 12 bases between. The CDR3 spans 14 residues. The CDR3 reads CASREQGFTDTQYF. In nucleotides, the CDR3 is TGTGCCAGCAGGGAACAGGGATTCACAGATACGCAGTATTTT.

The V gene is TRBV13, the J gene TRBJ2-3; 8 bases match TRBD2. After removal of 0 bases from V and 2 bases from J, the junction contained 13 bases not matched to a gene. The CDR3 runs to 19 residues. The V gene's germline CDR1 is PRHDT and CDR2 FYEKMQ (reference sequence). In nucleotides, the CDR3 is TGTGCCAGCAGCTTAGGCAAGCGGGAGTTTTGGGAGTTCACAGATACGCAGTATTTT. It yields the protein CASSLGKREFWEFTDTQYF.

The V call is TRBV5-1, the J call TRBJ2-5; TRBD2 might be the D (6 bases). V was trimmed by 4 bases and J by 4 bases, leaving 14 bases between them. The CDR3 runs to 14 residues. Germline V lookup: CDR1 SGHRS, CDR2 YFSETQ. The CDR3 region has the DNA TGCGCCAGCAGCCTCCGGGAACTAGCAGAGACCCAGTACTTC. This translates into CASSLRELAETQYF.

The V call is TRBV7-9, the J call TRBJ2-3; TRBD2 agrees at 11 bases. From germline, CDR1 is SEHNR and CDR2 FQNEAQ (reference sequence). The CDR3 covers 16 residues. V trimming: 1 base; J trimming: 4 bases; junction bases outside the gene matches: 4. The DNA of the CDR3 is TGTGCCAGCAGCTTAGATACTAGCGGGGGTGCAGATACGCAGTATTTT. Its translation: CASSLDTSGGADTQYF. Variable domain in full (rest from reference TRBV7-9 and TRBJ2-3): DTGVSQNPRHKITKRGQNVTFRCDPISEHNRLYWYRQTLGQGPEFLTYFQNEAQLEKSRLLSDRFSAERPKGSFSTLEIQRTEQGDSAMYLCASSLDTSGGADTQYFGPGTRLTVL.

The CDR3 sequence is CASSLPGQAYNEQFF. In DNA form, the CDR3 reads TGTGCCAGCAGCCTGCCCGGACAGGCCTACAATGAGCAGTTCTTC. The rearrangement uses TRBV7-2 and TRBJ2-1; 7 nucleotides match TRBD1. Germline V gene lookup returns CDR1 SGHTA and CDR2 FQGNSA. Germline trimming cut 5 bases from V and 2 bases from J; bases unmatched to any gene: 6. The CDR3 spans 15 residues.

This clone has only one observation. V and J are TRBV29-1 and TRBJ2-3; TRBD1 agrees at 7 bases. CDR3 size: 15 residues. Germline trimming cut 7 bases from V and 1 base from J; bases unmatched to any gene: 11. Germline V gives CDR1 SQVTM, CDR2 ANQGSEA. CDR3 region: CSADMTGLGTDTQYF. In DNA form, the CDR3 reads TGCAGCGCTGATATGACAGGGCTCGGCACAGATACGCAGTATTTT.

This clone was seen a single time. V gene TRBV27 combines with J gene TRBJ2-7; TRBD1 aligns across 8 bases. The CDR3 is 14 residues long. With 5 bases clipped from V and 6 bases from J, the junction kept 9 bases outside the gene matches. Germline values: CDR1 MNHEY, CDR2 SMNVEV (reference sequence). This CDR3 reads CASSERQGSREQYF. The CDR3 DNA is TGTGCCAGCAGTGAGAGACAGGGGAGTCGCGAGCAGTACTTC.

The V and J genes are TRBV5-5 and TRBJ2-7, with TRBD1 identical over 8 bases. With V trimmed by 1 base and J by 2 bases, 5 bases remained unmatched. Germline-derived CDR1 and CDR2 are SGHKS and YYEKEE (reference sequence). This CDR3 is 15 amino acids long. CDR3 in amino acids: CASSLIGTGPYEQYF. Here the CDR3 DNA reads TGTGCCAGCAGCTTGATCGGGACAGGACCCTACGAGCAGTACTTC.

The chain has TRBV19 and TRBJ1-4, with 8 bases aligning to TRBD1. Unmatched junction bases numbered 9, after V lost 5 bases and J lost 7 bases. Per germline, CDR1 LNHDA and CDR2 SQIVND (reference sequence). The CDR3 sequence is 15 residues long. The CDR3 spells CASSGRTGQSEKLFF. The CDR3, as DNA: TGTGCCAGTAGTGGCAGGACAGGGCAAAGTGAAAAACTGTTTTTT.

The genes are TRBV18 and TRBJ2-7; 7 bases are a match to TRBD1. CDR3 length equals 15 residues. V lost 2 bases to trimming and J lost 4 bases; unmatched junction nucleotides: 8. Germline-derived CDR1 and CDR2 are KGHSH and LQKENI. CDR3 DNA: TGTGCCAGCTCACCAGAACCAGGGGGAAGATACGAGCAGTACTTC. Protein sequence: CASSPEPGGRYEQYF.

The chain recombines TRBV5-6 with TRBJ1-4; no firm D call. Per the germline V gene, CDR1 is SGHDT and CDR2 is YYEEEE. CDR3 length equals 13 residues. Trimming removed 6 bases at V and 5 bases at J, with 11 bases between. CDR3 in DNA: TGTGCCAGCACCCGGGGTAAAAATGAAAAACTGTTTTTT. Residues: CASTRGKNEKLFF.

The chain has TRBV2 and TRBJ2-7, with 14 bases that match TRBD2. Germline CDR1 reads SNHLY; CDR2 reads FYNNEI. The CDR3 length is 13 residues. Trimming cost V 10 bases and J 2 bases; bases outside gene matches: 1. CDR3 DNA sequence: TGTGCCACGACTAGCGGGGGGGCCTACGAGCAGTACTTC. Translated, it gives CATTSGGAYEQYF.

The chain combines TRBV2 with TRBJ2-1; the D is unclear. The V end was cut by 8 bases, the J end by 2 bases, with 22 bases between. CDR1 and CDR2 (germline): SNHLY, FYNNEI. CDR3 length equals 17 residues. CDR3 sequence reads: CASAHFVMGLTYNEQFF. CDR3 in DNA: TGTGCCAGCGCCCACTTTGTCATGGGCTTAACCTACAATGAGCAGTTCTTC.

The gene calls are TRBV10-3 and TRBJ1-1; tentatively, D is TRBD1 (6 bases). Trimming removed 2 bases at V and 3 bases at J, with 13 bases between. Germline CDR1 reads ENHRY; CDR2 reads SYGVKD. The CDR3 length is 15 residues. The CDR3 loop is CAISERGGRDTEAFF. The CDR3, as DNA: TGTGCCATCAGTGAGAGGGGGGGACGGGACACTGAAGCTTTCTTT.

The chain employs TRBV5-6 and TRBJ2-6; D is uncertain. Germline V gene lookup returns CDR1 SGHDT and CDR2 YYEEEE. V lost 0 bases and J lost 3, with 13 bases in between. There are 17 residues in the CDR3. This CDR3 reads CASSLGWQANGANVLTF. Written as DNA, the CDR3 is TGTGCCAGCAGCTTGGGATGGCAGGCGAATGGGGCCAACGTCCTGACTTTC.

The genes are TRBV6-1 and TRBJ2-1, with TRBD1 identical over 8 bases. Trimming removed 7 bases from V and 9 bases from J; junction bases left unmatched: 14. This CDR3 comprises 15 residues. The germline CDR1 and CDR2 sequences are MNHNS and SASEGT. In nucleotides, the CDR3 is TGTGCCAGCACCCGTATGGGGACAGGAGTTGGTGAGCAGTTCTTC. It specifies CASTRMGTGVGEQFF.

The chain has TRBV28 and TRBJ1-2, with no clear D. The CDR3 totals 12 residues. Per the germline V gene, CDR1 is MDHEN and CDR2 is SYDVKM. The V end lost 1 base, the J end lost 8 bases, and 8 bases lay between the germline ends. CDR3 residues: CASSLFARGYTF. CDR3 bases: TGTGCCAGCAGTTTATTTGCGAGAGGCTACACCTTC.

This chain joins TRBV6-5 and TRBJ1-2; tentatively, D is TRBD1 (6 bases). The V gene lost 6 bases and the J gene lost 2 bases, with 10 bases spanning the gap. Per germline, CDR1 MNHEY and CDR2 SVGAGI. The CDR3 is 13 residues long. The CDR3 region is CASSPTGNYGYTF. CDR3 DNA sequence: TGTGCCAGCAGCCCTACAGGGAACTATGGCTACACCTTC.